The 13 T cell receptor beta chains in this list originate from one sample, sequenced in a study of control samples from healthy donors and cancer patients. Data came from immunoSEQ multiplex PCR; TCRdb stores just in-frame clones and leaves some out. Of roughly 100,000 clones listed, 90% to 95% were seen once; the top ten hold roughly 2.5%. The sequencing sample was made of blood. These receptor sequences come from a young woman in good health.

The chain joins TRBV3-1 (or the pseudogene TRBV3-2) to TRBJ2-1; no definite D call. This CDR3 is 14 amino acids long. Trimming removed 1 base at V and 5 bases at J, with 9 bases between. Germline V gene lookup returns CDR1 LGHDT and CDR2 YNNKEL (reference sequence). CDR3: CASSQAGMNNEQFF. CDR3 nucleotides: TGTGCCAGCAGCCAAGCGGGTATGAACAATGAGCAGTTCTTC.

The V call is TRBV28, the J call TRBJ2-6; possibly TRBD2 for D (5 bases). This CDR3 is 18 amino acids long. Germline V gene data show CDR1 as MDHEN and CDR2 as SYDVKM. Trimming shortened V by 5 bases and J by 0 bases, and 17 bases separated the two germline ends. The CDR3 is CASSTRTQHPSGANVLTF. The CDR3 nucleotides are TGTGCCAGCAGTACTAGGACCCAACATCCCTCTGGGGCCAACGTCCTGACTTTC.

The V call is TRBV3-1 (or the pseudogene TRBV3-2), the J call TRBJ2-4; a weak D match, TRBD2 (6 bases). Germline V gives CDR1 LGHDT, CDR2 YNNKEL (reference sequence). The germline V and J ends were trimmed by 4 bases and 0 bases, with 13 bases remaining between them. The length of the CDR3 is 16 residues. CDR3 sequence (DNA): TGTGCCAGCAGCCTGGGGACTTTCCTAGCCAAAAACATTCAGTACTTC. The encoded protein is CASSLGTFLAKNIQYF.

The CDR3 spells CASSFGGRNYGYTF. CDR3 bases: TGTGCCAGCAGTTTCGGCGGGAGAAACTATGGCTACACCTTC. The chain employs TRBV28 and TRBJ1-2, with unresolved D. The CDR3 has 14 residues. Germline assignment: CDR1 MDHEN and CDR2 SYDVKM. V gave up 3 bases and J gave up 2 bases, with 10 bases separating them.

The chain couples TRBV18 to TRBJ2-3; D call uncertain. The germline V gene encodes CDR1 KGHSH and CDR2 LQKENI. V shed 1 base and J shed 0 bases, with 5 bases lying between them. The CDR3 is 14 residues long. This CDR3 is CASSPQQSTDTQYF. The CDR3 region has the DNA TGTGCCAGCTCACCACAACAGAGCACAGATACGCAGTATTTT.

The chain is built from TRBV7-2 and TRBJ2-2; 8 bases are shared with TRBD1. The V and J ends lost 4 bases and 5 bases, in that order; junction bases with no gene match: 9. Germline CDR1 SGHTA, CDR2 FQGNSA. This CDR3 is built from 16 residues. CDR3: CASSSVGDRLTGELFF. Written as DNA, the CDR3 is TGTGCCAGCAGCTCTGTAGGGGACAGGTTAACCGGGGAGCTGTTTTTT. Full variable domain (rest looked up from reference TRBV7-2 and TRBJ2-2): GAGVSQSPSNKVTEKGKDVELRCDPISGHTALYWYRQSLGQGLEFLIYFQGNSAPDKSGLPSDRFSAERTGGSVSTLTIQRTQQEDSAVYLCASSSVGDRLTGELFFGEGSRLTVL.

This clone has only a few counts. The CDR3 bases are TGCGCCAGCAGCTTCGACAGGGGAACTTACACCTTC. Translated: CASSFDRGTYTF. J is TRBJ1-2 and V is TRBV5-1, with 8 bases that match TRBD1. With 2 bases clipped from V and 11 bases from J, the junction kept 5 bases outside the gene matches. Looked up from germline, CDR1 is SGHRS and CDR2 is YFSETQ. The CDR3 runs to 12 residues.

The CDR3, as DNA: TGCGCCAGCAAGGGGCAGGGAGCTGAAAAACTGTTTTTT. Translating it yields CASKGQGAEKLFF. The V call is TRBV23-1, the J call TRBJ1-4, with a tentative D call TRBD1 (5 bases). TRBV23-1 is an ORF; its function is uncertain. Trimming pared 7 bases from V and 7 bases from J, leaving 13 bases between. This CDR3 region has 13 residues.

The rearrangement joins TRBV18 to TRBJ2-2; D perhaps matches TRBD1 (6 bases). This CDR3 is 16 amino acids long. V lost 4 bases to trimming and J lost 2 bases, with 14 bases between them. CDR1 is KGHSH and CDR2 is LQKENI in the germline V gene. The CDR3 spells CASSRPGTQNTGELFF. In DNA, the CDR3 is TGTGCCAGCTCACGACCCGGGACACAAAACACCGGGGAGCTGTTTTTT.

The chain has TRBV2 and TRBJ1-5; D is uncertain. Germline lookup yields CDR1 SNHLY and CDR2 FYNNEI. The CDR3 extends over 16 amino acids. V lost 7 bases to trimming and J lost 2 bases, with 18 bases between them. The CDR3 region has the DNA TGTGCCAGCAAAAGGGCACCTGAATCGGGCAATCAGCCCCAGCATTTT. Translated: CASKRAPESGNQPQHF.

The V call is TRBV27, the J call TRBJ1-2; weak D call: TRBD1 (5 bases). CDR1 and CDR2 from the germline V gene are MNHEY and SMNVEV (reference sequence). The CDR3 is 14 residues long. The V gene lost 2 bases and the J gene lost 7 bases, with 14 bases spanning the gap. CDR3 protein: CASSLNQGSGGYTF. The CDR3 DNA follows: TGTGCCAGCAGTTTAAATCAGGGATCTGGTGGCTACACCTTC.

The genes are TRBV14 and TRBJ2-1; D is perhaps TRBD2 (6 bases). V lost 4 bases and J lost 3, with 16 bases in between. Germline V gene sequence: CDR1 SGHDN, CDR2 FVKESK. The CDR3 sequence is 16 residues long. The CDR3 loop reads CASSPELASFYNEQFF. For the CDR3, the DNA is TGTGCCAGCAGCCCAGAACTAGCTTCTTTCTACAATGAGCAGTTCTTC.

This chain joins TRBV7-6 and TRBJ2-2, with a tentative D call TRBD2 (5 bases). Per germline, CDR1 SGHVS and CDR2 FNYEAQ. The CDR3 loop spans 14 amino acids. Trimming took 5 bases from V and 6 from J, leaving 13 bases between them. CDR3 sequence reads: CASSLPRGSGELFF. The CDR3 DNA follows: TGTGCCAGCAGCCTCCCTCGGGGTTCCGGGGAGCTGTTTTTT.